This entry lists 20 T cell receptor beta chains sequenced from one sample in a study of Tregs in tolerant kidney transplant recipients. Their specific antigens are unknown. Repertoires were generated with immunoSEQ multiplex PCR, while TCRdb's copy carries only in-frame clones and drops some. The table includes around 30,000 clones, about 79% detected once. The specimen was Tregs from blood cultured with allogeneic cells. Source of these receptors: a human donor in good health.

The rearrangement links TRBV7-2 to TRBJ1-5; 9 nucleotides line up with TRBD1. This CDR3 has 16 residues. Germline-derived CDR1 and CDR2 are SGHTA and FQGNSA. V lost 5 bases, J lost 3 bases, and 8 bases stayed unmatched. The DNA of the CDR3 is TGTGCCAGCAGCGTGACAGGGGGGCCGTTCAATCAGCCCCAGCATTTT. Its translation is CASSVTGGPFNQPQHF.

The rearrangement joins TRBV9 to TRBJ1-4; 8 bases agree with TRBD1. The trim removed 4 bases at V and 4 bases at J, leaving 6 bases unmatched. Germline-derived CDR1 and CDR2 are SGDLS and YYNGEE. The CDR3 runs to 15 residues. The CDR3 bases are TGTGCCAGCAGCCTAGGGACAGGCGTTAATGAAAAACTGTTTTTT. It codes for CASSLGTGVNEKLFF. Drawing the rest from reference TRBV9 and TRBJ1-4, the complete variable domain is DSGVTQTPKHLITATGQRVTLRCSPRSGDLSVYWYQQSLDQGLQFLIQYYNGEERAKGNILERFSAQQFPDLHSELNLSSLELGDSALYFCASSLGTGVNEKLFFGSGTQLSVL.

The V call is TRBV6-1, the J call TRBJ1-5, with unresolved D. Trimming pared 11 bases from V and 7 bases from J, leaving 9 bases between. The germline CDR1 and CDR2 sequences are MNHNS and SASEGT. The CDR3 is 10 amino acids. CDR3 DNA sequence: TGTGCCCTCCCCAAACAGCCCCAGCATTTT. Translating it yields CALPKQPQHF.

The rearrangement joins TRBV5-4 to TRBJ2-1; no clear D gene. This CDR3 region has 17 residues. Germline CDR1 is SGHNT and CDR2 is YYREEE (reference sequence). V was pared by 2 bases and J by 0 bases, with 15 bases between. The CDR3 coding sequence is TGTGCCAGCAGCTTCCGTGCCCTCCTGAGCTCCTACAATGAGCAGTTCTTC. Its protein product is CASSFRALLSSYNEQFF.

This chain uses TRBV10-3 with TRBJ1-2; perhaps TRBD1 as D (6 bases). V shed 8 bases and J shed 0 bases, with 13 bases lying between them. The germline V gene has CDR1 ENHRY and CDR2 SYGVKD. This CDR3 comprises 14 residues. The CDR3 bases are TGTGCCATCCAGGGGCACACCTCTAACTATGGCTACACCTTC. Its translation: CAIQGHTSNYGYTF.

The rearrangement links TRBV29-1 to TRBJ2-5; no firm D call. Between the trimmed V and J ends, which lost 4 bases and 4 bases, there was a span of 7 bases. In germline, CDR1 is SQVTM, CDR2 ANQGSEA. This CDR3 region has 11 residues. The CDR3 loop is CSVGPSETQYF. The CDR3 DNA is TGCAGCGTTGGACCTTCAGAGACCCAGTACTTC.

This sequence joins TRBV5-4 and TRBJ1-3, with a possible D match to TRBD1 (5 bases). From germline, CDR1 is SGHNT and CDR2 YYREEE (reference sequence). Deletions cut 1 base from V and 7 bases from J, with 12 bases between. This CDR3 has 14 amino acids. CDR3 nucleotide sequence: TGTGCCAGCAGCTTGTTGGGGGGAAGTAACACCATATATTTT. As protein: CASSLLGGSNTIYF.

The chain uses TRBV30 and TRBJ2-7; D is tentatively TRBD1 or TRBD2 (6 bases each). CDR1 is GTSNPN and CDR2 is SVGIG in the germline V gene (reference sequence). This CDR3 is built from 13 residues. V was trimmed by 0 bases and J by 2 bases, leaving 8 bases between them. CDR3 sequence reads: CAWSVGGPYEQYF. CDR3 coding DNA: TGTGCCTGGAGTGTAGGGGGGCCCTACGAGCAGTACTTC.

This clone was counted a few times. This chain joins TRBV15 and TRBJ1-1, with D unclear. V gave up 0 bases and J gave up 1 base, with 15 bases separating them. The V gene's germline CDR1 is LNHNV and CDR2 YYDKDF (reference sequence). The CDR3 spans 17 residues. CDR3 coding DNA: TGTGCCACCAGCAGAGAGCGGCAGCCGGGGTCGAACACTGAAGCTTTCTTT. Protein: CATSRERQPGSNTEAFF.

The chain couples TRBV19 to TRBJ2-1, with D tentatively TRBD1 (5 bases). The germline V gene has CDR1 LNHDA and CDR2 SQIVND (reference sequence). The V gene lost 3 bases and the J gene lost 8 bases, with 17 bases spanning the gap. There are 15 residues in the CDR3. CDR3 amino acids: CASSIGQGKPYEQFF. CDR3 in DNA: TGTGCCAGTAGTATCGGGCAGGGTAAGCCGTATGAGCAGTTCTTC.

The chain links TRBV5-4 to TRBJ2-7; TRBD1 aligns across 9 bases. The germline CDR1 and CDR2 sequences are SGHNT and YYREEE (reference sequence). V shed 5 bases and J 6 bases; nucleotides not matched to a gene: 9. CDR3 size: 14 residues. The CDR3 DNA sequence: TGTGCCAGCAGACGGACAGGGGTGGGGAGCGAGCAGTACTTC. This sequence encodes CASRRTGVGSEQYF.

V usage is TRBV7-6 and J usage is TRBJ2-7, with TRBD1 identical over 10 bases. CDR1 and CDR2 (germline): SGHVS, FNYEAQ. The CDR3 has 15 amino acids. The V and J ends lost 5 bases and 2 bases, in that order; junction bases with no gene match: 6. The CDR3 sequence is CASSPDDRGPYEQYF. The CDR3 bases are TGTGCCAGCAGCCCTGATGACAGGGGGCCCTACGAGCAGTACTTC.

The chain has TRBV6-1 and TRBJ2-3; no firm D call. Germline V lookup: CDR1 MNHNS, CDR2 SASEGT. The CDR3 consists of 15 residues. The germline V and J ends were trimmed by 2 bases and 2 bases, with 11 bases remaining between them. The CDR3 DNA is TGTGCCAGCAGTGAACAAGGGTGGGTCACAGATACGCAGTATTTT. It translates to CASSEQGWVTDTQYF.

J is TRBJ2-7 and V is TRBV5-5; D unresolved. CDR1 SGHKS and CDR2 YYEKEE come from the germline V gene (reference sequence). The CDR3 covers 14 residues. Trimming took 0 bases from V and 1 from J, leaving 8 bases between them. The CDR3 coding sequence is TGTGCCAGCAGCTTGGTCTGGGGTTCCTACGAGCAGTACTTC. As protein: CASSLVWGSYEQYF.

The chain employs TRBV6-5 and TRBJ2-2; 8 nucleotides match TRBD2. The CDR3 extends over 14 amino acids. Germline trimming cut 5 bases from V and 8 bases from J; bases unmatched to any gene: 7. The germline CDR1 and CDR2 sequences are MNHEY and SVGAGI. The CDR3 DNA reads TGTGCCAGCAGTCACGAGCGGGGGTCAGGGGAGCTGTTTTTT. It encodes CASSHERGSGELFF.

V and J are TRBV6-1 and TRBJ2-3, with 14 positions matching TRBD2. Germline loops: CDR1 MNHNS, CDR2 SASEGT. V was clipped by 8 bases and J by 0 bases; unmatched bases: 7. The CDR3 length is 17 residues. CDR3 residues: CASRGTSGGTSTDTQYF. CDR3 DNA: TGTGCCAGCCGTGGGACTAGCGGGGGAACTAGCACAGATACGCAGTATTTT.

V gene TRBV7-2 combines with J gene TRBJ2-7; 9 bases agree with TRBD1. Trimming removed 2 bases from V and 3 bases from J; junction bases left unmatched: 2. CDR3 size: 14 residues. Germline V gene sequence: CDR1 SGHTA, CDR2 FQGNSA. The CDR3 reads CASSLTGQGYEQYF. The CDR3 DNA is TGTGCCAGCAGCTTAACGGGACAGGGCTACGAGCAGTACTTC.

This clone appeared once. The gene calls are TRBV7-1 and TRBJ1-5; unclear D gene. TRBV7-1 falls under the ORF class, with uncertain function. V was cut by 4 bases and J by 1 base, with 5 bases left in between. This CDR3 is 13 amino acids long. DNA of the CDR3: TGTGCCAGCAGCTTATCCAGCAATCAGCCCCAGCATTTT. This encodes CASSLSSNQPQHF.

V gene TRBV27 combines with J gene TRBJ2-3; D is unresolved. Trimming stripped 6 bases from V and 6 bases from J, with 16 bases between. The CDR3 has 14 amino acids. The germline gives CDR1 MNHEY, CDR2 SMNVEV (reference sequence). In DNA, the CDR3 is TGTGCCAGCAGAGACCCTCGAGACGGGGATACGCAGTATTTT. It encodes CASRDPRDGDTQYF.

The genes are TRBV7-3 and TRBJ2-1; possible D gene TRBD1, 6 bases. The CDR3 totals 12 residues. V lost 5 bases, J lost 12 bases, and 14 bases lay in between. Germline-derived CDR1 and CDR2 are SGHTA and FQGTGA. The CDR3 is CASSIEGGMQFF. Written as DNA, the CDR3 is TGTGCCAGCAGCATTGAAGGGGGTATGCAGTTCTTC.